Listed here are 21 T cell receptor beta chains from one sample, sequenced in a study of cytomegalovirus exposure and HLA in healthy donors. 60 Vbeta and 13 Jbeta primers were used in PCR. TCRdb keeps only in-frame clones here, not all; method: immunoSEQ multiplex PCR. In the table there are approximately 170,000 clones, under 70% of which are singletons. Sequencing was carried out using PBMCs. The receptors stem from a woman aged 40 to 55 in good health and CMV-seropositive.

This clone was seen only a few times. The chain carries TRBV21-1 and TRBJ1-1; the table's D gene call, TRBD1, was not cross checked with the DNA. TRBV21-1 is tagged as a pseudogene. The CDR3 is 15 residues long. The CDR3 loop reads CASSRGGQENTEAFF. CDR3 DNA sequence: TGTGCCAGCAGCAGGGGGGGACAGGAGAACACTGAAGCTTTCTTT.

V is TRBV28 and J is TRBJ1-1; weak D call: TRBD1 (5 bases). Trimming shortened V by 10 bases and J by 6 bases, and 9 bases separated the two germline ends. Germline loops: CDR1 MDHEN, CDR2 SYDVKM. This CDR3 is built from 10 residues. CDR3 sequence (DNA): TGTGCCATAGGGGTGGCTGAAGCTTTCTTT. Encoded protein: CAIGVAEAFF. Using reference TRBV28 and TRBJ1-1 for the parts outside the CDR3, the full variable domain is DVKVTQSSRYLVKRTGEKVFLECVQDMDHENMFWYRQDPGLGLRLIYFSYDVKMKEKGDIPEGYSVSREKKERFSLILESASTNQTSMYLCAIGVAEAFFGQGTRLTVV.

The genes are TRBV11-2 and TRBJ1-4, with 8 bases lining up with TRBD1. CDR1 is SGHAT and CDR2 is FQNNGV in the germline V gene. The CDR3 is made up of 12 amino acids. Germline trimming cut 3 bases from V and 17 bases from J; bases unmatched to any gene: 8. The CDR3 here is CASSLSQGAGFF. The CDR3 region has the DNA TGTGCCAGCAGCTTGTCTCAGGGGGCAGGTTTTTTT.

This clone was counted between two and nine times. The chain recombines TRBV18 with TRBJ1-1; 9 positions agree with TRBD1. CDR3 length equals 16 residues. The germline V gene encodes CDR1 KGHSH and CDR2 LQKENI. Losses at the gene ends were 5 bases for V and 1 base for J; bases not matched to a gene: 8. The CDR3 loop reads CASSSVPGQGNTEAFF. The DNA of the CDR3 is TGTGCCAGCTCATCAGTTCCGGGACAGGGGAACACTGAAGCTTTCTTT.

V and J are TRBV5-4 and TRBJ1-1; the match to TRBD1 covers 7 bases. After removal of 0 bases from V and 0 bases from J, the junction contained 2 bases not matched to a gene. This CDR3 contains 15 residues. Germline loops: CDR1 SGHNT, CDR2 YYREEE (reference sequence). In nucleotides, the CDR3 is TGTGCCAGCAGCTTGGCAGGGGGTATGAACACTGAAGCTTTCTTT. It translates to CASSLAGGMNTEAFF.

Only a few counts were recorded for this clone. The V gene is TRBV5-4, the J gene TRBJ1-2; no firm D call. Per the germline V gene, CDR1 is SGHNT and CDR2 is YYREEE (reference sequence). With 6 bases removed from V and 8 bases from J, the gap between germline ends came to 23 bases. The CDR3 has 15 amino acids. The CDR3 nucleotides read TGTGCCAGCATCCACCTTGGAATCTCCCGAGGGGGCTACACCTTC. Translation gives CASIHLGISRGGYTF.

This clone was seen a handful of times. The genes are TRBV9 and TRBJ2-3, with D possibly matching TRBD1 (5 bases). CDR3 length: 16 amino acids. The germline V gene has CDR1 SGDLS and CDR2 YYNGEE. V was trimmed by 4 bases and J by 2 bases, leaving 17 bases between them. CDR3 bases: TGTGCCAGCAGCACCTACAGGACCCTTCCCACAGATACGCAGTATTTT. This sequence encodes CASSTYRTLPTDTQYF.

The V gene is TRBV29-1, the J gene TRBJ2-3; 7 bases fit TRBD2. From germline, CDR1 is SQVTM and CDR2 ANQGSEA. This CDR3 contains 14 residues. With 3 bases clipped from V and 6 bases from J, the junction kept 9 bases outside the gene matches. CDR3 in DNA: TGCAGCGTTGATGTGGGGGGGGACGGGGATACGCAGTATTTT. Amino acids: CSVDVGGDGDTQYF.

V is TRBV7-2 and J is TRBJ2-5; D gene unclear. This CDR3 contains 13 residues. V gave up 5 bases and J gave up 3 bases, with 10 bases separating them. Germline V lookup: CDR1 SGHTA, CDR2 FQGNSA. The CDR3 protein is CASSPARKETQYF. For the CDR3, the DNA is TGTGCCAGCAGCCCTGCCAGAAAAGAGACCCAGTACTTC.

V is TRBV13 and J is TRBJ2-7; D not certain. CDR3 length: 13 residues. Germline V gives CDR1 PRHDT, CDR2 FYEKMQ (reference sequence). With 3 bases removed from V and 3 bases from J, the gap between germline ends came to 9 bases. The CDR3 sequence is CASSLENVYEQYF. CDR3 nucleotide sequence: TGTGCCAGCAGCTTGGAGAATGTCTACGAGCAGTACTTC. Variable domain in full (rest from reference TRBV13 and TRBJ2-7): AAGVIQSPRHLIKEKRETATLKCYPIPRHDTVYWYQQGPGQDPQFLISFYEKMQSDKGSIPDRFSAQQFSDYHSELNMSSLELGDSALYFCASSLENVYEQYFGPGTRLTVT.

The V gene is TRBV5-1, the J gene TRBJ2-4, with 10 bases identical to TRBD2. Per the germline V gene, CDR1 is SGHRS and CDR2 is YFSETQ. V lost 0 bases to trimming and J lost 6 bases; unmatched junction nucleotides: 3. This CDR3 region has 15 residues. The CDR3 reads CASSLDSGGRNIQYF. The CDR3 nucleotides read TGCGCCAGCAGCTTGGATAGCGGGGGGCGAAACATTCAGTACTTC. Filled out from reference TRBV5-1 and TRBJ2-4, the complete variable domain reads KAGVTQTPRYLIKTRGQQVTLSCSPISGHRSVSWYQQTPGQGLQFLFEYFSETQRNKGNFPGRFSGRQFSNSRSEMNVSTLELGDSALYLCASSLDSGGRNIQYFGAGTRLSVL.

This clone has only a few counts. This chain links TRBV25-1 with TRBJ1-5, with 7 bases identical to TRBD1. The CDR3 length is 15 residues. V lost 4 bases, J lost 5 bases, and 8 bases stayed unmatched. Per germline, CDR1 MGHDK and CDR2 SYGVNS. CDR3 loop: CASSGDREYDQPQHF. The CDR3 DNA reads TGTGCCAGCAGTGGAGACAGGGAGTACGATCAGCCCCAGCATTTT.

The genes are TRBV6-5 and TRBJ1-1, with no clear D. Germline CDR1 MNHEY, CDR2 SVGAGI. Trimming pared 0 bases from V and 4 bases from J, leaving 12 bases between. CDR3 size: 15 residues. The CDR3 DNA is TGTGCCAGCAGTTACTCGGCAGGCCTGGGCACTGAAGCTTTCTTT. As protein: CASSYSAGLGTEAFF.

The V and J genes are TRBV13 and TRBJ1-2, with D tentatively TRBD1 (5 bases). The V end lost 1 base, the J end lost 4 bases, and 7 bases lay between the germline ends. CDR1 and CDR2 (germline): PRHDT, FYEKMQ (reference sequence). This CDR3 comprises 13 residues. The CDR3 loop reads CASSLVQGYGYTF. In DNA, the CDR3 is TGTGCCAGCAGCTTAGTCCAGGGCTATGGCTACACCTTC.

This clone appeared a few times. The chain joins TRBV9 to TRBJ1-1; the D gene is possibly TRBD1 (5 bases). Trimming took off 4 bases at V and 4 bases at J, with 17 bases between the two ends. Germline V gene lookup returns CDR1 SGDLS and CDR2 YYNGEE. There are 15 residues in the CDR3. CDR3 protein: CASSPFLIGGTEAFF. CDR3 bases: TGTGCCAGCAGCCCCTTTTTGATCGGGGGCACTGAAGCTTTCTTT. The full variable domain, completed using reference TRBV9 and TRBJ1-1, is DSGVTQTPKHLITATGQRVTLRCSPRSGDLSVYWYQQSLDQGLQFLIQYYNGEERAKGNILERFSAQQFPDLHSELNLSSLELGDSALYFCASSPFLIGGTEAFFGQGTRLTVV.

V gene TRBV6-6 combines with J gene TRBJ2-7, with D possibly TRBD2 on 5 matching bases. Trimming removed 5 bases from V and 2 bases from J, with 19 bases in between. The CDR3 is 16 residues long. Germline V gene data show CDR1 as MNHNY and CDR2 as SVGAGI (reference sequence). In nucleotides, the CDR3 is TGTGCCAGCAGTACCCCCGAGTCGGGGAACCCCTACGAGCAGTACTTC. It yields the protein CASSTPESGNPYEQYF.

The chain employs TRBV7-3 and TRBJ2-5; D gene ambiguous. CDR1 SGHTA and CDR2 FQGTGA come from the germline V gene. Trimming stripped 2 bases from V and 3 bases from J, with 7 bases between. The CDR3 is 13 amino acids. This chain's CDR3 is CASSLGRKETQYF. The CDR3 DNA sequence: TGTGCCAGCAGCTTAGGCAGAAAAGAGACCCAGTACTTC.

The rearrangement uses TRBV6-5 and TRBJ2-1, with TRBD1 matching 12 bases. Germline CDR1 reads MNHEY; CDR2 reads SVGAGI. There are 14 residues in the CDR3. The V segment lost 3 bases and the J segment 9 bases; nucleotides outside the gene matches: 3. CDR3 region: CASSYRDRGLEQFF. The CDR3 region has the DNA TGTGCCAGCAGTTATCGGGACAGGGGGCTTGAGCAGTTCTTC.

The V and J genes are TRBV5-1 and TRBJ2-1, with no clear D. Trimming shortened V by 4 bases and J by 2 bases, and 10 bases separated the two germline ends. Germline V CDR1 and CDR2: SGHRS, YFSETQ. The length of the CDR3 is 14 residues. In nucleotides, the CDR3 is TGCGCCAGCAGCGCCGACAATACCTACAATGAGCAGTTCTTC. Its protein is CASSADNTYNEQFF.

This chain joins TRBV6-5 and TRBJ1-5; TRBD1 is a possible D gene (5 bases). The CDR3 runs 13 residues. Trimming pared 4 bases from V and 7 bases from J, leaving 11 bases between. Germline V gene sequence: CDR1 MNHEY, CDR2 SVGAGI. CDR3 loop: CASSSAAGQPQHF. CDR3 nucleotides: TGTGCCAGCAGTTCTGCGGCAGGGCAGCCCCAGCATTTT.

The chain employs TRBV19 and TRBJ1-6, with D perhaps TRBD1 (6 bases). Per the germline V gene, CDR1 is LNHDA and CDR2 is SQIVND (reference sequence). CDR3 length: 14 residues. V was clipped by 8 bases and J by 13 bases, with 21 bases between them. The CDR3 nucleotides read TGTGCCAGTCGAACCCGGACAGACGGGTCCCCCCTCCACTTT. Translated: CASRTRTDGSPLHF. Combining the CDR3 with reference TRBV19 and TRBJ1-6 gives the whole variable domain DGGITQSPKYLFRKEGQNVTLSCEQNLNHDAMYWYRQDPGQGLRLIYYSQIVNDFQKGDIAEGYSVSREKKESFPLTVTSAQKNPTAFYLCASRTRTDGSPLHFGNGTRLTVT.